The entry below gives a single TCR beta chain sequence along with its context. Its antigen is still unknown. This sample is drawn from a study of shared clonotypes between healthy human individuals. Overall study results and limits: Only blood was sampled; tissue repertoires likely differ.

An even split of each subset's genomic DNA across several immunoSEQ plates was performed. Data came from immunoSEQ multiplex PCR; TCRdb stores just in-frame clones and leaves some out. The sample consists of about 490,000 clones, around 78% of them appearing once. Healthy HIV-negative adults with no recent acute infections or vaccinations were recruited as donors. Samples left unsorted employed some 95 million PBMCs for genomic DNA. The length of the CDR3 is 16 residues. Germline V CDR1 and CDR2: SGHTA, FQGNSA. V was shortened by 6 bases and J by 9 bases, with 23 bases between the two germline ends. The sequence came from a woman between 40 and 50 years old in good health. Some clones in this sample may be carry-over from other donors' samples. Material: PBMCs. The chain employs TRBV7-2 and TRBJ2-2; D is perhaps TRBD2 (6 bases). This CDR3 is CASSYPGRGMTRELFF. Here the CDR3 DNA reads TGTGCCAGCAGTTACCCTGGGCGCGGGATGACCAGGGAGCTGTTTTTT.